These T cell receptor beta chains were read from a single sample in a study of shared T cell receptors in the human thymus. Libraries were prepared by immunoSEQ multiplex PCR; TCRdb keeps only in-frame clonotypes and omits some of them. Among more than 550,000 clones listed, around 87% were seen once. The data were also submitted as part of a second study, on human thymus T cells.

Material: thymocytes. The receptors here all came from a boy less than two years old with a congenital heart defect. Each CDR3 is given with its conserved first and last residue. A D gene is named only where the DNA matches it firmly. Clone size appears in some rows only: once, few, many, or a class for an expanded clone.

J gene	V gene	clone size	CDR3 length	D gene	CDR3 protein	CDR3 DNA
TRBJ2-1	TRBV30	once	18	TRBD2	CAWSVMGHSGRPYNEQFF	TGTGCCTGGAGTGTAATGGGTCATAGCGGGAGGCCTTACAATGAGCAGTTCTTC
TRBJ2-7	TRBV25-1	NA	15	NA	CASSDDSQASYEQYF	TGTGCCAGCAGTGATGACAGCCAAGCCTCCTACGAGCAGTACTTC
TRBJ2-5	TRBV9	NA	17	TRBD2	CASSPCPGLEYQETQYF	TGTGCCAGCAGTCCTTGTCCGGGACTAGAGTACCAAGAGACCCAGTACTTC
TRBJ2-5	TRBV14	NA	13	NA	CASSPTQEETQYF	TGTGCCAGCAGCCCTACGCAGGAAGAGACCCAGTACTTC
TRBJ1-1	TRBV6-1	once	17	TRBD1	CASSEAVPGQGNTEAFF	TGTGCCAGCAGTGAAGCGGTCCCGGGACAGGGAAACACTGAAGCTTTCTTT
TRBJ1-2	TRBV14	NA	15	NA	CASSQRVNAREGYTF	TGTGCCAGCAGCCAAAGGGTAAACGCCAGGGAAGGCTACACCTTC
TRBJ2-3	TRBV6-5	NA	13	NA	CASSWLPTDTQYF	TGTGCCAGCAGCTGGCTCCCCACAGATACGCAGTATTTT
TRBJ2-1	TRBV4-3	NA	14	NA	CASSQDGKDSWRVF	TGCGCCAGCAGCCAAGATGGTAAAGACTCTTGGCGGGTCTTC
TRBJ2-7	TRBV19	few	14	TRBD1	CASSRDRDFYEQYF	TGTGCCAGTAGCCGGGACAGGGATTTCTACGAGCAGTACTTC
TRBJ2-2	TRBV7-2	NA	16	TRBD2	CASSTASGSRTGELFF	TGTGCCAGCAGCACGGCTAGCGGGAGTCGCACCGGGGAGCTGTTTTTT
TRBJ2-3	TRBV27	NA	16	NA	CAVRQLEDSSTDTQYF	TGTGCCGTACGACAGCTGGAAGATTCTAGCACAGATACGCAGTATTTT
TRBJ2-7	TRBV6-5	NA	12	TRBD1	CASSDRVYEQYF	TGTGCCAGCAGTGACAGGGTATACGAGCAGTACTTC
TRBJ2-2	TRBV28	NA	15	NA	CASSFGSDHTGELFF	TGTGCCAGCAGTTTCGGTAGCGATCACACCGGGGAGCTGTTTTTT
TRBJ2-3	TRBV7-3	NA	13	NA	CASSSRTGDTQYF	TGTGCCAGCAGCTCCCGGACTGGCGATACGCAGTATTTT
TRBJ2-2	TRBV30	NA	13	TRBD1	CACFPGQTGELFF	TGTGCCTGTTTCCCGGGACAGACCGGGGAGCTGTTTTTT
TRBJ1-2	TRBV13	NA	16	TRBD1	CASSLGTGAVNYGYTF	TGTGCCAGCAGCTTAGGGACAGGGGCTGTTAACTATGGCTACACCTTC
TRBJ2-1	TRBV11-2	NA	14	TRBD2	CASRRLAGGYGQFF	TGTGCCAGCAGAAGACTAGCGGGAGGGTATGGACAGTTCTTC
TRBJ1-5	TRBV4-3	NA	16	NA	CASSQDPRPGNQPQHF	TGCGCCAGCAGCCAAGACCCCCGCCCAGGGAATCAGCCCCAGCATTTT
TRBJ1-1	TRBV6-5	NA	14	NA	CASSSPGSSTEAFF	TGTGCCAGCAGTTCACCGGGGTCTAGCACTGAAGCTTTCTTT
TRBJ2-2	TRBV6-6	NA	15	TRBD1	CASSPPRQGPGELFF	TGTGCCAGCAGTCCTCCTCGACAGGGCCCCGGGGAGCTGTTTTTT
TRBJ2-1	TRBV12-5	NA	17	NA	CASGLVRGRKVYNEQFF	TGTGCTAGTGGTTTGGTACGTGGCAGGAAAGTCTACAATGAGCAGTTCTTC
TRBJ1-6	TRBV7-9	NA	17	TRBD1	CASSLGPDRGVGSPLHF	TGTGCCAGCAGCTTAGGCCCGGACAGGGGAGTAGGTTCACCCCTCCACTTT
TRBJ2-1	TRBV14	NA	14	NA	CASSPDSSYNEQFF	TGTGCCAGCAGCCCCGACTCCTCTTACAATGAGCAGTTCTTC
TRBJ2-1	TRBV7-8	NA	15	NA	CASSFAGRGRNEQFF	TGTGCCAGCAGCTTCGCGGGGAGGGGGAGGAATGAGCAGTTCTTC
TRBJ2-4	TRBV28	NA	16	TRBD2	CASSLSGGAVKNIQYF	TGTGCCAGCAGTTTATCGGGGGGGGCCGTCAAAAACATTCAGTACTTC
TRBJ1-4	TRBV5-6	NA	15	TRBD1	CASSSTGTGEEKLFF	TGTGCCAGCAGCTCCACCGGGACAGGGGAGGAAAAACTGTTTTTT
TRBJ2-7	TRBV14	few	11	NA	CASSQWAEQYF	TGTGCCAGCAGCCAATGGGCCGAGCAGTACTTC
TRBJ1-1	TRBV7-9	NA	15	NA	CASSLAIGAYTEAFF	TGTGCCAGCAGCTTAGCTATTGGGGCCTACACTGAAGCTTTCTTT
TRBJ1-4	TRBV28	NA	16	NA	CASSYQRRVSNEKLFF	TGTGCCAGCAGTTACCAGAGGAGGGTTTCTAATGAAAAACTGTTTTTT